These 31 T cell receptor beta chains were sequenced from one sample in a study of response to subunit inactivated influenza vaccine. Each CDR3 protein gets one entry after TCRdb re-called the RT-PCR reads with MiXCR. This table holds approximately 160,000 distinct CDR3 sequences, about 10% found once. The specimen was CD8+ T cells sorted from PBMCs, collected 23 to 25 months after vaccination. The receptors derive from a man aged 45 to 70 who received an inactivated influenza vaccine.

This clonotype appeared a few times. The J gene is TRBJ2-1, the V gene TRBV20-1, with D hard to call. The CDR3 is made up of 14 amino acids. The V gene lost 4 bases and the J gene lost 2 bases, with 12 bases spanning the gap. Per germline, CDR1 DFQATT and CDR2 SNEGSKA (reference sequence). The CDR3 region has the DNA TGCAGTGCTACCCCCTGGGATACCTACAATGAGCAGTTCTTC. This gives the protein CSATPWDTYNEQFF.

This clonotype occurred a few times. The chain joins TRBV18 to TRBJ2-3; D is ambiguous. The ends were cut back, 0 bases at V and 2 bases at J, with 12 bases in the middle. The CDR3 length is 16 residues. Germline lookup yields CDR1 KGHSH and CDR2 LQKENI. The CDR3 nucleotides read TGTGCCAGCTCACCACCGGGCCAGCACATCACAGATACGCAGTATTTT. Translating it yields CASSPPGQHITDTQYF.

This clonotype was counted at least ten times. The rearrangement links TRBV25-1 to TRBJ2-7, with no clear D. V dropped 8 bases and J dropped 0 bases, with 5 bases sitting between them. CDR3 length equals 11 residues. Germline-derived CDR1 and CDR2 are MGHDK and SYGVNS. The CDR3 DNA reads TGTGCCAGCGGGGACTCCTACGAGCAGTACTTC. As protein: CASGDSYEQYF.

The CDR3 loop reads CASSLGAGAPTYNEQFF. As DNA, the CDR3 is TGTGCCAGCAGCTTAGGCGCGGGGGCGCCGACCTACAATGAGCAGTTCTTC. The chain combines TRBV7-9 with TRBJ2-1; a weak D match, TRBD2 (7 bases). V was clipped by 1 base and J by 2 bases, with 15 bases between them. CDR1 is SEHNR and CDR2 is FQNEAQ in the germline V gene (reference sequence). The CDR3 has 17 residues.

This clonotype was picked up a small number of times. CDR3 DNA: TGTGCCACCAGTGACCCAAAGACAGGGAGCTATGGCTACACCTTC. Its protein product is CATSDPKTGSYGYTF. V usage is TRBV24-1 and J usage is TRBJ1-2; 7 bases line up with TRBD1. Trimming cost V 4 bases and J 4 bases; bases outside gene matches: 8. CDR3 length equals 15 residues. Germline V gene data show CDR1 as KGHDR and CDR2 as SFDVKD.

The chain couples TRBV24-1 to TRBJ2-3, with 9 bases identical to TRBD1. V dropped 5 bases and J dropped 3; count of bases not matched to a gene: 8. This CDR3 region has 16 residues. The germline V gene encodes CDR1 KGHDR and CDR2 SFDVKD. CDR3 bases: TGTGCCACCAGTGCCCCGGGACAGGGTGAAACAGATACGCAGTATTTT. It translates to CATSAPGQGETDTQYF.

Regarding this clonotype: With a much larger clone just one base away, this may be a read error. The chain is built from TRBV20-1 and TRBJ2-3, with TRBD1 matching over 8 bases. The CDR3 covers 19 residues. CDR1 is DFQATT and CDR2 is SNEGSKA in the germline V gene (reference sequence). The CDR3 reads CSSRDDRGGAGYFTDTQYF. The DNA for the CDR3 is TGCAGTTCTAGAGATGACAGGGGTGGGGCGGGATATTTCACAGATACGCAGTATTTT.

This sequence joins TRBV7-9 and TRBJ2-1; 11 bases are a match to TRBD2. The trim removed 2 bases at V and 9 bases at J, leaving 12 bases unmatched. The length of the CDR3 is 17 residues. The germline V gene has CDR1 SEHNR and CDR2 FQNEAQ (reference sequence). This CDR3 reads CASSLSVGTSGPGEQFF. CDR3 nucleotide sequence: TGTGCCAGCAGCTTATCGGTCGGGACTAGCGGCCCTGGTGAGCAGTTCTTC.

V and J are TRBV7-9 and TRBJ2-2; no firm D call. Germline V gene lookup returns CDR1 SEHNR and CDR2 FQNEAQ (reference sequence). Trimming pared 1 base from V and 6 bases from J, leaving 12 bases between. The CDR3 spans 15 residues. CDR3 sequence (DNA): TGTGCCAGCAGCTTAGACCGAACGGGCGCCGGGGAGCTGTTTTTT. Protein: CASSLDRTGAGELFF.

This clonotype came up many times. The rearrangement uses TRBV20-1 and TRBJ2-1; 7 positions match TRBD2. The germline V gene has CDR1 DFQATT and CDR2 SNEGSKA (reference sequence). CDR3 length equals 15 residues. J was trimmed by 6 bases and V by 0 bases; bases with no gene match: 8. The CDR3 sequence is CSARDRDYPLNEQFF. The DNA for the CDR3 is TGCAGTGCTAGAGACCGGGACTACCCCCTCAATGAGCAGTTCTTC.

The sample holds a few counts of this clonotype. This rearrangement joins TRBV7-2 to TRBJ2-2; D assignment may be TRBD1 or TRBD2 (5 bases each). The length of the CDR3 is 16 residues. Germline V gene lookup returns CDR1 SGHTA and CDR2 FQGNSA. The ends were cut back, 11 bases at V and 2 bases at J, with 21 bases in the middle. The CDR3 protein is CAGSVGETLNTGELFF. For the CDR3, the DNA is TGTGCCGGAAGCGTGGGGGAGACGCTTAACACCGGGGAGCTGTTTTTT.

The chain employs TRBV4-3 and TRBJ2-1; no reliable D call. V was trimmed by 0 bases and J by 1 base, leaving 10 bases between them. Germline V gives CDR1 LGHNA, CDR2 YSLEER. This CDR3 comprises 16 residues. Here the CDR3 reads CASSQDPFWSYNEQFF. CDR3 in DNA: TGCGCCAGCAGCCAAGATCCATTTTGGTCCTACAATGAGCAGTTCTTC.

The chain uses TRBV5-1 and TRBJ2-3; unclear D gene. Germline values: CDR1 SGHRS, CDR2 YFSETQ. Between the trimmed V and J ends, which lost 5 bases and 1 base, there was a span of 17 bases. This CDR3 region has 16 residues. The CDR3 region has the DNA TGCGCCAGCAGAACCGGACCGTTAGGTGGCACAGATACGCAGTATTTT. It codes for CASRTGPLGGTDTQYF.

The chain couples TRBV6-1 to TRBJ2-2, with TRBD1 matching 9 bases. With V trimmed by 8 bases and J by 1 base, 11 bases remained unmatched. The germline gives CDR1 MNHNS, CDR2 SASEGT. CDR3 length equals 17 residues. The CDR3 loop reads CASLPLLGQGNTGELFF. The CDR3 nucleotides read TGTGCCAGCTTACCTTTACTGGGACAGGGGAACACCGGGGAGCTGTTTTTT.

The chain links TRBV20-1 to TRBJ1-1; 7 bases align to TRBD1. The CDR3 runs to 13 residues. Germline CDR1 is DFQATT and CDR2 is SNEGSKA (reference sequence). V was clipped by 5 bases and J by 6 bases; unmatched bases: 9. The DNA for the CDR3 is TGCAGTGCTGTACAGGGGAGGGACGCTGAAGCTTTCTTT. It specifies CSAVQGRDAEAFF.

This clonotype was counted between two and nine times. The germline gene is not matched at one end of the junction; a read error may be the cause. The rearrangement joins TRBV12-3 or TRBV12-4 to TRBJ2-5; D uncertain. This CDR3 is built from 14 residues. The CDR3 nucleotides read TGTGCCAGCAGTAGTGCTTCTGAACAAGAGTCCCAGTACTTC. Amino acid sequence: CASSSASEQESQYF.

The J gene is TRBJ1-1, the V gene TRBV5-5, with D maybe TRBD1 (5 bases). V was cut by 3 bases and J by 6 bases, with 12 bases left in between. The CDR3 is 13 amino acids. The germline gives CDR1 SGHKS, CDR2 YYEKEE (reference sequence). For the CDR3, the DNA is TGTGCCAGCAGCTCCGCAGGGTCACCTGAAGCTTTCTTT. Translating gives CASSSAGSPEAFF.

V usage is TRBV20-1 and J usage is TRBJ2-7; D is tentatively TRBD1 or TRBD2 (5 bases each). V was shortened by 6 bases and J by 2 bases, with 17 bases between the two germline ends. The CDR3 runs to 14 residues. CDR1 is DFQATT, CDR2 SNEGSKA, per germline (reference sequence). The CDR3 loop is CSALTGTGPYEQYF. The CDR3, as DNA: TGCAGTGCCCTAACGGGAACAGGTCCCTACGAGCAGTACTTC.

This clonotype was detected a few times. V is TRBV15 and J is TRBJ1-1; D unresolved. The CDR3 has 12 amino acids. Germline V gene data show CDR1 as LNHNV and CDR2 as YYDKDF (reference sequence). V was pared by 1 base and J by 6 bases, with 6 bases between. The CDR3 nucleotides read TGTGCCACCAGCAGAGTTTACGCTGAAGCTTTCTTT. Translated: CATSRVYAEAFF.

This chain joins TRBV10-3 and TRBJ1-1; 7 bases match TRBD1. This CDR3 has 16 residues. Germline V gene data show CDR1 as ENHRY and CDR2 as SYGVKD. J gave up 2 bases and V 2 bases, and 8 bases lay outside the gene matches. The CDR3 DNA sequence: TGTGCCATCAGTGAGGCCTCCGGGACAGTTAACACTGAAGCTTTCTTT. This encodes CAISEASGTVNTEAFF.

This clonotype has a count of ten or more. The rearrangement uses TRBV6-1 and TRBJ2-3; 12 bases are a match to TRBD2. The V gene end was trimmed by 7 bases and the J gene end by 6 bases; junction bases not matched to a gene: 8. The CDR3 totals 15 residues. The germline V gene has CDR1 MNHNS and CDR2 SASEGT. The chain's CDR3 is CASNRLAGVPDTQYF. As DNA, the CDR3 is TGTGCCAGCAATAGACTAGCGGGGGTTCCCGATACGCAGTATTTT.

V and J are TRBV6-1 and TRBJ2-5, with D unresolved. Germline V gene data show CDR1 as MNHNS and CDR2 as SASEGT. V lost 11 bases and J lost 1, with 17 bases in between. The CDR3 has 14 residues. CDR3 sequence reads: CAGTAGTVQETQYF. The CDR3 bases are TGTGCCGGCACCGCTGGAACAGTCCAAGAGACCCAGTACTTC.

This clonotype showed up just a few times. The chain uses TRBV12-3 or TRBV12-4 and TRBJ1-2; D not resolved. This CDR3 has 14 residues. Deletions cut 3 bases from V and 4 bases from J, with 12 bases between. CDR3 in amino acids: CASSFPGPRYGYTF. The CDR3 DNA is TGTGCCAGCAGTTTCCCCGGGCCGCGCTATGGCTACACCTTC.

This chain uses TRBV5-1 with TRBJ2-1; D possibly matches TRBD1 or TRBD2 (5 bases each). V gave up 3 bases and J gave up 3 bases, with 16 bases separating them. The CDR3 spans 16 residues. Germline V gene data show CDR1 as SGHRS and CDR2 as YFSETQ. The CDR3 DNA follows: TGCGCCAGCAGCTATGAGTGGGACGGACTCTACAATGAGCAGTTCTTC. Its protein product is CASSYEWDGLYNEQFF.

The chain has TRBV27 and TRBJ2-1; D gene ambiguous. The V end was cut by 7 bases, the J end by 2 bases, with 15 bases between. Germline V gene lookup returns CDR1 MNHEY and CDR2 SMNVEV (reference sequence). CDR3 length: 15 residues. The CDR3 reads CASNTGLRAYNEQFF. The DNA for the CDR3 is TGTGCCAGCAATACCGGGCTCCGGGCCTACAATGAGCAGTTCTTC.

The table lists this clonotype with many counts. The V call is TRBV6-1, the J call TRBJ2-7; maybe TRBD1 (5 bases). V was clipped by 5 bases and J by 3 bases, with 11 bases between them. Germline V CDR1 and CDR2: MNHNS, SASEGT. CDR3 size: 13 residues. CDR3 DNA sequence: TGTGCCAGCAGTAAAGACAGAGTCTACGAGCAGTACTTC. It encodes CASSKDRVYEQYF.

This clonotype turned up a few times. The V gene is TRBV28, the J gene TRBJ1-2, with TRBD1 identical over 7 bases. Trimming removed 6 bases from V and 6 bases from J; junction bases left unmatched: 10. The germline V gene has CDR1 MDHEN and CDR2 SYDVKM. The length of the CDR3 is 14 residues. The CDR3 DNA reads TGTGCCAGCAGCCCTGACAGGGATTTTGATGGCTACACCTTC. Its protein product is CASSPDRDFDGYTF.

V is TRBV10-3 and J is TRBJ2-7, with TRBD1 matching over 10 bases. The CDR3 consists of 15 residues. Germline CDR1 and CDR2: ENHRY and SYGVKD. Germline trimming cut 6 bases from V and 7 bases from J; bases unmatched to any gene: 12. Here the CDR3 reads CAISPGGTGVEEQYF. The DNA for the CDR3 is TGTGCCATCAGCCCAGGGGGGACAGGGGTAGAAGAGCAGTACTTC.

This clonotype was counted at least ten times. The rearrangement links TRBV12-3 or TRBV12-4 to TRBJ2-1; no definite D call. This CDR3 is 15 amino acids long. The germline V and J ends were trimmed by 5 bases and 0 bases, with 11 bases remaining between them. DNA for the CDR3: TGTGCCAGCAGTCCTCACAACAACTCCTACAATGAGCAGTTCTTC. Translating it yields CASSPHNNSYNEQFF.

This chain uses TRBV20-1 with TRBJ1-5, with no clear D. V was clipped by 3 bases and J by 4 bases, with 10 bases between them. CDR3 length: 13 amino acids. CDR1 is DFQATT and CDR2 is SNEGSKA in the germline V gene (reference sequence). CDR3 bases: TGCAGTGCTAGTCGCCAAGAAAATCAGCCCCAGCATTTT. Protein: CSASRQENQPQHF.

CDR3 protein: CASSQGTGGFGEAFF. As DNA, the CDR3 is TGCGCCAGCAGCCAAGGGACAGGGGGTTTTGGTGAAGCTTTCTTT. This chain uses TRBV4-1 with TRBJ1-1; 10 positions agree with TRBD1. Germline CDR1 MGHRA, CDR2 YSYEKL. Trimming at V came to 1 base and at J to 7 bases, leaving 6 bases not matched to a gene. The CDR3 totals 15 residues.